Given below is one TCR beta chain in context. The CDR3 loop spans 13 amino acids. The V end was cut by 7 bases, the J end by 2 bases, with 9 bases between. Germline CDR1 is LGHNT and CDR2 is FRNRAP. This entry comes from a study of graft-versus-host responses after intestinal transplantation. Study-wide context: Recipients received multivisceral, liver-intestinal, or isolated intestinal transplants.

The starting material, graft tissue, was processed to release intraepithelial and lamina propria lymphocytes. Profiling relied on immunoSEQ multiplex PCR, and the TCRdb table lists in-frame clones only, not all of them. Of approximately 63,000 clones listed, roughly nine tenths were seen once; the top ten hold 1.5% to 2%. This TCR derives from a human patient who received an intestinal transplant, so some T cells may come from the graft donor. The chain has TRBV12-5 and TRBJ2-1; D uncertain. Sequenced material: ileum tissue, taken less than 400 days after transplant. The CDR3 DNA sequence: TGTGCTAGTGCTCCGGACGCCTACAATGAGCAGTTCTTC. Translating it yields CASAPDAYNEQFF.